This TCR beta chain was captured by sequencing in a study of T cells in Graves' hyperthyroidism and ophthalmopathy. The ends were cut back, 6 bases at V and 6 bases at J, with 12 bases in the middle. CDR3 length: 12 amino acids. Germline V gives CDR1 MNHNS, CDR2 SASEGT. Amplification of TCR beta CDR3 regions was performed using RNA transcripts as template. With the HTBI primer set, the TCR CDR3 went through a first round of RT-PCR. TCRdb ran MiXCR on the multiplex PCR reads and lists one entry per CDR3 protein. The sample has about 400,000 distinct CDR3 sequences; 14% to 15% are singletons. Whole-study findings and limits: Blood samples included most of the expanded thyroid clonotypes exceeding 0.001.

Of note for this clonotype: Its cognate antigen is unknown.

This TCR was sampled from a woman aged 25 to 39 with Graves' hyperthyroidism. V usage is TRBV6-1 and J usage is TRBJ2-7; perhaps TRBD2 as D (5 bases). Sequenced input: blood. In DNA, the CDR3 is TGTGCCAGCAGCCAAACTAGTTTCGAGCAGTACTTC. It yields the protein CASSQTSFEQYF.